The sequence of this T cell receptor (beta chain) was determined in a study of cytomegalovirus exposure and HLA in healthy donors. Note on this clone: As yet, its antigen is unknown.

Produced via immunoSEQ multiplex PCR; TCRdb's table is partial and in-frame only. The sample records 65,000 to 100,000 clones, 93% being singletons. Germline V gene sequence: CDR1 SGHRS, CDR2 YFSETQ. Trimming removed 3 bases from V and 1 base from J, with 12 bases in between. CDR3 length equals 15 residues. Regarding the study as a whole: Cytomegalovirus association was assigned to approximately 180 TCR beta chains.

The sequencing input was PBMCs. This receptor was obtained from a woman in her twenties or thirties in good health and CMV-seronegative. V is TRBV5-1 and J is TRBJ2-3, with a possible D match to TRBD2 (6 bases). CDR3 sequence: CASSSGGFRTDTQYF. Written as DNA, the CDR3 is TGCGCCAGCAGCTCCGGAGGGTTCCGCACAGATACGCAGTATTTT.